These 21 T cell receptor beta chains were sequenced from one sample in a study of CD8+CD57+ T cells in acquired aplastic anemia. According to the study, genomic DNA was the template for TCR beta VDJ and CDR3 profiling. TCRdb redid the calling of the reads with MiXCR, one entry per CDR3 protein. The sample lists 190,000 or so distinct CDR3 sequences, 61% occurring once. The source material was sorted CD4+, CD8+, or CD8+CD57+ T cells (not recorded which) from PBMCs. The receptors were gathered from a human donor in good health.

This clonotype was seen only a few times. Given a much more abundant clone one base away, this may be a read error. The gene calls are TRBV19 and TRBJ1-1; a possible D gene is TRBD1 (5 bases). The CDR3 has 14 amino acids. CDR1 is LNHDA and CDR2 is SQIVND in the germline V gene (reference sequence). The CDR3: CARSPSGGNTEAFF. The CDR3, as DNA: TGTGCCCGTAGTCCCTCGGGGGGGAACACTGAAGCTTTCTTT.

This clonotype was observed many times. V usage is TRBV14 and J usage is TRBJ2-3, with 8 bases matching TRBD1. The CDR3 has 15 amino acids. Germline V gene data show CDR1 as SGHDN and CDR2 as FVKESK. V was pared by 2 bases and J by 3 bases, with 4 bases of the junction left unmatched. The CDR3 here is CASSQRGTGTDTQYF. In DNA form, the CDR3 reads TGTGCCAGCAGCCAACGAGGGACAGGTACAGATACGCAGTATTTT.

The V call is TRBV7-9, the J call TRBJ1-4, with a possible D match to TRBD1 (6 bases). The germline V and J ends were trimmed by 4 bases and 6 bases, with 18 bases remaining between them. The CDR3 has 16 amino acids. Germline assignment: CDR1 SEHNR and CDR2 FQNEAQ (reference sequence). This chain's CDR3 is CASSYNRGAGDEKLFF. Here the CDR3 DNA reads TGTGCCAGCAGCTACAATCGGGGGGCTGGGGATGAAAAACTGTTTTTT.

In its sample, this clonotype was seen many times. The chain uses TRBV9 and TRBJ1-1; 7 bases agree with TRBD1. Germline CDR1 SGDLS, CDR2 YYNGEE. The V segment lost 0 bases and the J segment 5 bases; nucleotides outside the gene matches: 7. The CDR3 covers 15 residues. Here the CDR3 DNA reads TGTGCCAGCAGCGTAGAGGGGGCAGTTATGACTGAAGCTTTCTTT. This codes for CASSVEGAVMTEAFF.

This chain uses TRBV25-1 with TRBJ1-2; D gene ambiguous. The germline V and J ends were trimmed by 4 bases and 7 bases, with 10 bases remaining between them. This CDR3 is 12 amino acids long. Germline V gives CDR1 MGHDK, CDR2 SYGVNS. CDR3 residues: CASSGTSSGYTF. CDR3 nucleotides: TGTGCCAGCAGTGGAACAAGCTCTGGCTACACCTTC.

This clonotype was recorded only once. J is TRBJ2-5 and V is TRBV7-9; D might be TRBD2 (5 bases). Trimming pared 0 bases from V and 5 bases from J, leaving 7 bases between. The CDR3 consists of 13 residues. From germline, CDR1 is SEHNR and CDR2 FQNEAQ (reference sequence). The CDR3 region is CASSLAGAETQYF. DNA of the CDR3: TGTGCCAGCAGCTTAGCGGGAGCGGAGACCCAGTACTTC.

The chain employs TRBV24-1 and TRBJ1-1, with no clear D. The V gene's germline CDR1 is KGHDR and CDR2 SFDVKD. V lost 9 bases and J 0 bases, leaving 13 bases between the germline ends. The CDR3 contains 14 residues. This CDR3 reads CATGVMLVNTEAFF. For the CDR3, the DNA is TGTGCCACCGGGGTCATGCTGGTGAACACTGAAGCTTTCTTT.

This clonotype has a count of ten or more. The chain employs TRBV6-5 and TRBJ2-1; 9 bases are a match to TRBD1. Germline values: CDR1 MNHEY, CDR2 SVGAGI. Trimming removed 4 bases from V and 5 bases from J; junction bases left unmatched: 9. The CDR3 has 16 residues. CDR3 nucleotide sequence: TGTGCCAGCAGTTCACCCGCCGGGACAGGGAACAATGAGCAGTTCTTC. This translates into CASSSPAGTGNNEQFF.

The rearrangement links TRBV24-1 to TRBJ1-6; D is possibly TRBD1 (5 bases). V gave up 9 bases and J gave up 5 bases, with 19 bases separating them. Germline CDR1 reads KGHDR; CDR2 reads SFDVKD. The CDR3 spans 16 residues. The CDR3 DNA reads as TGTGCCACCCATCAGGGCCAGGGACCTGATAATTCACCCCTCCACTTT. Protein product: CATHQGQGPDNSPLHF.

The rearrangement links TRBV2 to TRBJ1-2, with D uncertain. CDR3 length: 14 residues. Germline V gene lookup returns CDR1 SNHLY and CDR2 FYNNEI. The V and J ends lost 3 bases and 1 base respectively, with 9 bases between them. The CDR3 sequence: CASSEWQLNYGYTF. Written as DNA, the CDR3 is TGTGCCAGCAGTGAGTGGCAGCTTAACTATGGCTACACCTTC. Using reference TRBV2 and TRBJ1-2 for the parts outside the CDR3, the full variable domain is EPEVTQTPSHQVTQMGQEVILRCVPISNHLYFYWYRQILGQKVEFLVSFYNNEISEKSEIFDDQFSVERPDGSNFTLKIRSTKLEDSAMYFCASSEWQLNYGYTFGSGTRLTVV.

The chain links TRBV12-5 to TRBJ1-1; D remains ambiguous. Between the trimmed V and J ends, which lost 6 bases and 0 bases, there was a span of 8 bases. Germline V lookup: CDR1 LGHNT, CDR2 FRNRAP. The CDR3 has 13 residues. The CDR3 coding sequence is TGTGCTAGTGGCCAGATTGTGAACACTGAAGCTTTCTTT. It specifies CASGQIVNTEAFF.

The chain employs TRBV15 and TRBJ2-2; TRBD1 agrees at 11 bases. Looked up from germline, CDR1 is LNHNV and CDR2 is YYDKDF (reference sequence). The CDR3 is 24 residues long. With V trimmed by 0 bases and J by 0 bases, 21 bases remained unmatched. The CDR3 here is CATSRERTGGTGRGALANTGELFF. The CDR3 nucleotides are TGTGCCACCAGCAGAGAAAGGACAGGGGGCACGGGTAGAGGGGCGTTAGCGAACACCGGGGAGCTGTTTTTT.

V and J are TRBV7-9 and TRBJ1-5; D ambiguous. CDR3 length: 14 amino acids. Trimming removed 0 bases from V and 3 bases from J, with 6 bases in between. Germline V gene lookup returns CDR1 SEHNR and CDR2 FQNEAQ (reference sequence). The CDR3 nucleotides read TGTGCCAGCAGCTTAGCAGGGCTCAATCAGCCCCAGCATTTT. Residues: CASSLAGLNQPQHF.

In its sample, this clonotype was seen many times. The chain combines TRBV27 with TRBJ2-7, with TRBD1 matching 7 bases. The CDR3 covers 11 residues. V shed 6 bases, J shed 5 bases, and the junction held 1 base outside the gene matches. Germline lookup yields CDR1 MNHEY and CDR2 SMNVEV (reference sequence). In nucleotides, the CDR3 is TGTGCCAGCAGCACAGGGGACGAGCAGTACTTC. It specifies CASSTGDEQYF.

The gene calls are TRBV7-8 and TRBJ2-5; D gene unclear. The germline gives CDR1 SGHVS, CDR2 FQNEAQ. V was shortened by 5 bases and J by 3 bases, with 7 bases between the two germline ends. The CDR3 is 12 amino acids. The DNA for the CDR3 is TGTGCCAGCAGCCAGTGGAAAGAGACCCAGTACTTC. It specifies CASSQWKETQYF.

The chain joins TRBV15 to TRBJ2-1, with D perhaps TRBD1 (7 bases). This CDR3 is 14 amino acids long. Trimming removed 5 bases from V and 6 bases from J, with 14 bases in between. CDR1 is LNHNV, CDR2 YYDKDF, per germline (reference sequence). The DNA of the CDR3 is TGTGCCACCAGCCCCCAGGGGGGAGGCAATGAGCAGTTCTTC. It codes for CATSPQGGGNEQFF.

V is TRBV29-1 and J is TRBJ2-1; maybe TRBD1 (5 bases). The CDR3 totals 12 residues. CDR1 is SQVTM, CDR2 ANQGSEA, per germline. The V and J ends lost 6 bases and 3 bases respectively, with 9 bases between them. CDR3 residues: CSVGDSYNEQFF. CDR3 coding DNA: TGCAGCGTAGGCGACAGCTACAATGAGCAGTTCTTC.

This clonotype has a handful of counts. The chain is built from TRBV24-1 and TRBJ1-2, with TRBD1 identical over 10 bases. This CDR3 is built from 15 residues. Germline CDR1 reads KGHDR; CDR2 reads SFDVKD. The V and J ends lost 4 bases and 4 bases, in that order; junction bases with no gene match: 5. The CDR3 nucleotides are TGTGCCACCAGTGACAAGGACAGGGGGAGCTATGGCTACACCTTC. Translated, it gives CATSDKDRGSYGYTF.

The CDR3 DNA is TGTGCCAGCAGCCCAGGGACGCACACCATATATTTT. Protein: CASSPGTHTIYF. The chain has TRBV12-3 or TRBV12-4 and TRBJ1-3, with D possibly being TRBD1 (5 bases). The CDR3 length is 12 residues. Trimming removed 6 bases at V and 8 bases at J, with 11 bases between.

The CDR3 bases are TGCGCCAGCAGCCAAGATACGACAGATACGAACACTGAAGCTTTCTTT. Residues: CASSQDTTDTNTEAFF. This rearrangement joins TRBV4-1 to TRBJ1-1, with a tentative D call TRBD1 (5 bases). Per the germline V gene, CDR1 is MGHRA and CDR2 is YSYEKL. Trimming pared 0 bases from V and 1 base from J, leaving 12 bases between. The CDR3 loop spans 16 amino acids.

Note on this clonotype: The germline gene is not matched at one end of the junction; a read error may be the cause. The rearrangement joins TRBV7-8 to TRBJ1-2; D call uncertain. This CDR3 comprises 12 residues. Germline CDR1 and CDR2: SGHVS and FQNEAQ. The CDR3 bases are TGCGCCAGCAGCCAAGCGGTGCTGGGCTACACCTTC. It specifies CASSQAVLGYTF.